This record covers a single TCR beta chain. Authors' data handling: Amplified reference gene primers provided the basis for estimating nucleated cell counts. Profiled with immunoSEQ multiplex PCR; TCRdb holds only in-frame clones, not every one. V, J and clone size are those of that table, while D and trimming were read from the DNA. This sample has roughly 300,000 clones, with 85% to 90% found just once. From germline, CDR1 is ENHRY and CDR2 SYGVKD. This CDR3 comprises 16 residues. Trimming removed 11 bases from V and 1 base from J; junction bases left unmatched: 9. The data are from a study of blood T cell repertoires in COVID-19.

The gene calls are TRBV10-3 and TRBJ2-3; 13 bases agree with TRBD2. Sequenced material: peripheral blood. The TCR was taken from a woman aged 40-49 years who had recovered from COVID-19. The DNA for the CDR3 is TGTGCCGCCTCCGGGACTAGCGGGGTCGGCACAGATACGCAGTATTTT. As protein: CAASGTSGVGTDTQYF.